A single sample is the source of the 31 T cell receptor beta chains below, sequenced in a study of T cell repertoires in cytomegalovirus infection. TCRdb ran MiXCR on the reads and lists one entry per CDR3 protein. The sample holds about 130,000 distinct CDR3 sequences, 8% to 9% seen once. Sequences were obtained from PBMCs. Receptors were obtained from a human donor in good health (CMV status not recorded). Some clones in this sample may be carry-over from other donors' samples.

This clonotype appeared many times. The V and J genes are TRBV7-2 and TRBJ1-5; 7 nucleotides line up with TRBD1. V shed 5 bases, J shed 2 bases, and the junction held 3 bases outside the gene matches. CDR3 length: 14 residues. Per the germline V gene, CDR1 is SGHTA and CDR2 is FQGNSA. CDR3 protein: CASSVTGGNQPQHF. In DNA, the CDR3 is TGTGCCAGCAGCGTAACAGGGGGCAATCAGCCCCAGCATTTT.

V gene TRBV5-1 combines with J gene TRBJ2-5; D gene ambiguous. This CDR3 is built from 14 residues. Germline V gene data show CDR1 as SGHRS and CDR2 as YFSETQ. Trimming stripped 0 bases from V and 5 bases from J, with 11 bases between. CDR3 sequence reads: CASSLALTGETQYF. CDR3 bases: TGCGCCAGCAGCTTGGCCCTTACTGGGGAGACCCAGTACTTC.

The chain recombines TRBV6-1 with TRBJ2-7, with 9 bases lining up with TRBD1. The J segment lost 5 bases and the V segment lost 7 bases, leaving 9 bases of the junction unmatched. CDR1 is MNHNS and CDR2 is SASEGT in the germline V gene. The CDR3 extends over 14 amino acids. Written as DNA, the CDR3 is TGTGCCAGCACATCTCCGGGACAGGGTGACGAGCAGTACTTC. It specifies CASTSPGQGDEQYF.

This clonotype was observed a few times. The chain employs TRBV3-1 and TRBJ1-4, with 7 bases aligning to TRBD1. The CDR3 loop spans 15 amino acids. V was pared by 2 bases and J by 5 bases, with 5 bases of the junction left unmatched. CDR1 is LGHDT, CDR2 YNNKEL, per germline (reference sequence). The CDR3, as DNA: TGTGCCAGCAGCCAAAGGGGGCGCGGAAATGAAAAACTGTTTTTT. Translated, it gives CASSQRGRGNEKLFF.

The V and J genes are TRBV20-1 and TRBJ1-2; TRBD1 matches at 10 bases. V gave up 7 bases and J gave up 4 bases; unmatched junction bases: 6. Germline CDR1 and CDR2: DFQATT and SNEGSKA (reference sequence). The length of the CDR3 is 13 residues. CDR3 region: CSGRQGASYGYTF. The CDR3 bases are TGCAGTGGCAGACAGGGGGCTTCCTATGGCTACACCTTC.

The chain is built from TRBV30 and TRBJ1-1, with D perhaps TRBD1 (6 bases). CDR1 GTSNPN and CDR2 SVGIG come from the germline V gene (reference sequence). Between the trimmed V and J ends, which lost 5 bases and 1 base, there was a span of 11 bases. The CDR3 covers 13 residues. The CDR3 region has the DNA TGTGCCTGGGCAGGGGAGACGAACACTGAAGCTTTCTTT. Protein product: CAWAGETNTEAFF.

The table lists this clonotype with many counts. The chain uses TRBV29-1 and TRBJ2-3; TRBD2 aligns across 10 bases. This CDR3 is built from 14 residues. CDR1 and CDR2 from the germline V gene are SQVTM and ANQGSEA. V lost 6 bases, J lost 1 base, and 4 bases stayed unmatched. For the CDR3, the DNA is TGCAGCGTCGCTAGCGGGAGCCGCACAGATACGCAGTATTTT. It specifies CSVASGSRTDTQYF.

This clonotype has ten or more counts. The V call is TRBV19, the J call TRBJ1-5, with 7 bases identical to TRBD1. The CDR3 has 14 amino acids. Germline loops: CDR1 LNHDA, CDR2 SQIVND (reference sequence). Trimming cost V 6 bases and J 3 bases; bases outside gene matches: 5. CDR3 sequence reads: CASSDDRDNQPQHF. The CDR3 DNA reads TGTGCCAGTAGCGACGACAGGGACAATCAGCCCCAGCATTTT.

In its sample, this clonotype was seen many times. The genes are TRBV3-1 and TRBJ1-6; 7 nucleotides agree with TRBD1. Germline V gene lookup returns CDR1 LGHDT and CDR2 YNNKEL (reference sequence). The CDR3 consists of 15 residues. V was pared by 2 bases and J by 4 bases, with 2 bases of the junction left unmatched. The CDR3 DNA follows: TGTGCCAGCAGCCAATTGGGACAGTATAATTCACCCCTCCACTTT. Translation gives CASSQLGQYNSPLHF.

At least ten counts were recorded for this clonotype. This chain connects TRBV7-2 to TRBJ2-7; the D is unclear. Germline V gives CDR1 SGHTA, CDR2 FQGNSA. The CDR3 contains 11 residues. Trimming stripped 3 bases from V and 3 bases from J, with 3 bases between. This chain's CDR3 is CASSLFYEQYF. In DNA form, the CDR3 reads TGTGCCAGCAGCTTGTTCTACGAGCAGTACTTC.

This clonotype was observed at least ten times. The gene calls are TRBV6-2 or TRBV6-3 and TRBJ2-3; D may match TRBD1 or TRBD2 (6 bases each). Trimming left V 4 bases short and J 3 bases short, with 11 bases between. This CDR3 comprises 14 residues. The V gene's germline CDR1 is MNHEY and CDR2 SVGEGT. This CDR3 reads CASSLQGRTDTQYF. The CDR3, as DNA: TGTGCCAGCAGTTTGCAGGGGAGGACAGATACGCAGTATTTT.

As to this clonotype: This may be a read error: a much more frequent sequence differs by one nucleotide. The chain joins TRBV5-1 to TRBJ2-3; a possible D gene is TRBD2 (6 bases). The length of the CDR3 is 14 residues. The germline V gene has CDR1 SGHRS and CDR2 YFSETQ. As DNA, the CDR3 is TGCACCAGCAGCTTGGAGTCGGAGGGGGATACGCAGTATTTT. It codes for CTSSLESEGDTQYF.

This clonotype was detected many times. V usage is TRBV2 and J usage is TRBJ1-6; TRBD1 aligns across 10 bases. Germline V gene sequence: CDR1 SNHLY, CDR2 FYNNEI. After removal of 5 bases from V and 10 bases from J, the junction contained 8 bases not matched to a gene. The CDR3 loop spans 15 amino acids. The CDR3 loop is CASSLRDRGRSPLHF. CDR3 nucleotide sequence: TGTGCCAGCAGTCTAAGGGACAGGGGTCGCTCACCCCTCCACTTT.

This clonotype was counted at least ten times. The CDR3 here is CSAWAGVQDTIYF. In DNA form, the CDR3 reads TGCAGTGCTTGGGCAGGGGTACAGGACACCATATATTTT. The gene calls are TRBV20-1 and TRBJ1-3, with D maybe TRBD1 (6 bases). With 5 bases removed from V and 8 bases from J, the gap between germline ends came to 16 bases. In germline, CDR1 is DFQATT, CDR2 SNEGSKA (reference sequence). The CDR3 covers 13 residues.

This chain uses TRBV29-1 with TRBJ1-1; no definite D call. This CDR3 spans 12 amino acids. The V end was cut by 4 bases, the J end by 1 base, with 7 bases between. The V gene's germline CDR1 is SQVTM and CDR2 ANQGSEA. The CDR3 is CSVAMGNTEAFF. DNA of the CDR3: TGCAGCGTTGCCATGGGGAACACTGAAGCTTTCTTT.

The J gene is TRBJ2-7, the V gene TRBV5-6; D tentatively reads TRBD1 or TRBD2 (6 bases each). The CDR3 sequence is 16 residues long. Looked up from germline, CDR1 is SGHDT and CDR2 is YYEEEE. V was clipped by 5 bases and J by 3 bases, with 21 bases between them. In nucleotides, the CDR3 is TGTGCCAGCAGTCACGGATCGTCGGGGGCGAACTACGAGCAGTACTTC. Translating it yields CASSHGSSGANYEQYF.

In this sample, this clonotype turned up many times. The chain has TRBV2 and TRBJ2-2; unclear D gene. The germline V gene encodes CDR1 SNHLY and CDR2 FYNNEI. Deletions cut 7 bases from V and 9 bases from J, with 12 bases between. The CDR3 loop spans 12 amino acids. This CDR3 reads CASNLVGRELFF. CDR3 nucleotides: TGTGCCAGCAACCTAGTAGGACGGGAGCTGTTTTTT.

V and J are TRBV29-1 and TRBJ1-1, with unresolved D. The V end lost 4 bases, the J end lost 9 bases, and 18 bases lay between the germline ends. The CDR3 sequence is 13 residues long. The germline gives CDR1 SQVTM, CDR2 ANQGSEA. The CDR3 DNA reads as TGCAGCGTTGTTAGCCAGGCGTTGAAAAAAGCTTTCTTT. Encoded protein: CSVVSQALKKAFF.

This CDR3 reads CASSKDRGGNQPQHF. The CDR3 bases are TGTGCCAGCAGCAAGGACAGGGGCGGCAATCAGCCCCAGCATTTT. This chain connects TRBV5-6 to TRBJ1-5; 9 bases match TRBD1. V dropped 4 bases and J dropped 2; count of bases not matched to a gene: 4. Germline V CDR1 and CDR2: SGHDT, YYEEEE. There are 15 residues in the CDR3. The whole variable domain, filled in from reference TRBV5-6 and TRBJ1-5, reads DAGVTQSPTHLIKTRGQQVTLRCSPKSGHDTVSWYQQALGQGPQFIFQYYEEEERQRGNFPDRFSGHQFPNYSSELNVNALLLGDSALYLCASSKDRGGNQPQHFGDGTRLSIL.

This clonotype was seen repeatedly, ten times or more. Written as DNA, the CDR3 is TGTGCCAGCCGCTCGGGGATGACAGATACGCAGTATTTT. This sequence encodes CASRSGMTDTQYF. The chain joins TRBV6-6 to TRBJ2-3, with D tentatively TRBD2 (5 bases). The CDR3 totals 13 residues. V was pared by 8 bases and J by 3 bases, with 12 bases between. Looked up from germline, CDR1 is MNHNY and CDR2 is SVGAGI (reference sequence).

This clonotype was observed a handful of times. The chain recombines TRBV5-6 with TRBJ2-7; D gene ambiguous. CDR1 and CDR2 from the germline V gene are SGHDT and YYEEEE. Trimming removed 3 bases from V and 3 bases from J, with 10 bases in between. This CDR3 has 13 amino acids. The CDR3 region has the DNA TGTGCCAGCAGCTCTGTGCAATACTACGAGCAGTACTTC. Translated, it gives CASSSVQYYEQYF.

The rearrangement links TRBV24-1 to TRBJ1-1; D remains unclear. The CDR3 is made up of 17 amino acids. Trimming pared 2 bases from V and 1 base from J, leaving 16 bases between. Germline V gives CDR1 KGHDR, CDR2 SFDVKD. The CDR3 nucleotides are TGTGCCACCAGTGATTACGGGATAGGGCAGCCGAACACTGAAGCTTTCTTT. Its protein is CATSDYGIGQPNTEAFF.

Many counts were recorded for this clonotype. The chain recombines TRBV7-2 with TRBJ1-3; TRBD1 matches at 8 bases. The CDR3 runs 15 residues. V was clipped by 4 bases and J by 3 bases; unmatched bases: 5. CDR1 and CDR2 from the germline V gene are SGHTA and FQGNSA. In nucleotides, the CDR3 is TGTGCCAGCAGCTCTCAGGGGGCGCTTGGAAACACCATATATTTT. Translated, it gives CASSSQGALGNTIYF.

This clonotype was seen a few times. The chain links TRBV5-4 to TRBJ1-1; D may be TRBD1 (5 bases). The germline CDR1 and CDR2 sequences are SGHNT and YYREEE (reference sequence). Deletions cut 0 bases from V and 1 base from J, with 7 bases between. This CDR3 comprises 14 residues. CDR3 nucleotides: TGTGCCAGCAGCTTGGCAGGGACGAACACTGAAGCTTTCTTT. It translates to CASSLAGTNTEAFF.

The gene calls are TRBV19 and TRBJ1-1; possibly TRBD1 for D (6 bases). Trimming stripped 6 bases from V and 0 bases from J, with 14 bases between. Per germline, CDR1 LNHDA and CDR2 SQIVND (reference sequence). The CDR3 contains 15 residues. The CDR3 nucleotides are TGTGCCAGTAGGGATAGGGGGGCCATGAACACTGAAGCTTTCTTT. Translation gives CASRDRGAMNTEAFF.

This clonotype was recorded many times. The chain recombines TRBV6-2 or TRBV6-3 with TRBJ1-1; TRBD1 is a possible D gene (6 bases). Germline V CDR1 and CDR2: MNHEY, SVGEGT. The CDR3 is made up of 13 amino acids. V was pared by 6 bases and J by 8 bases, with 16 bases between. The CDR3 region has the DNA TGTGCCAGCAGATCGACAGGTCAAGGCGAAGCTTTCTTT. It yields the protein CASRSTGQGEAFF.

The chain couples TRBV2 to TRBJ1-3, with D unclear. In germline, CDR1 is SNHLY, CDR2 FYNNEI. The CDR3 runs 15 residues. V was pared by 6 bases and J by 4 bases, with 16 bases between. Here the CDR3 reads CASSNRGVTGNTIYF. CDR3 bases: TGTGCCAGCAGCAACCGTGGGGTCACGGGAAACACCATATATTTT.

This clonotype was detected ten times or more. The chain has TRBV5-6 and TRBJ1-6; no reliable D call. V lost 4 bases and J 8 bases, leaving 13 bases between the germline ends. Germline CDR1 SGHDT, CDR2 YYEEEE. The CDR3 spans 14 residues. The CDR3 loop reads CASSPPHTDSPLHF. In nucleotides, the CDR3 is TGTGCCAGCAGCCCACCCCATACGGATTCACCCCTCCACTTT.

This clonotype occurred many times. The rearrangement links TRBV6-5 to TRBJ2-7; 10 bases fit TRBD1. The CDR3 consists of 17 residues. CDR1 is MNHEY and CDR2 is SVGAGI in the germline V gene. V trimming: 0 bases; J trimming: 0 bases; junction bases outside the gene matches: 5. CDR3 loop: CASSYSLRTGGSYEQYF. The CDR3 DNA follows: TGTGCCAGCAGTTACTCGTTGAGGACAGGGGGCTCCTACGAGCAGTACTTC.

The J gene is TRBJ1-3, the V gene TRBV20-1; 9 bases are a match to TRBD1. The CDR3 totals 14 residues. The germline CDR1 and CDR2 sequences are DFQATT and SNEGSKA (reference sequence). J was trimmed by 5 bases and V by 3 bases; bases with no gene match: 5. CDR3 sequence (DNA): TGCAGTGCTAGTCCGGGACAGGGCAGAAACACCATATATTTT. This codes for CSASPGQGRNTIYF.

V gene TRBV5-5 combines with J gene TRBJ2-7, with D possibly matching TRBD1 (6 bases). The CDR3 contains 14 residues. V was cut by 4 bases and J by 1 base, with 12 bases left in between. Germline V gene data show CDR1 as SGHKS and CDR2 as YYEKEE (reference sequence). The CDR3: CASSPNRESYEQYF. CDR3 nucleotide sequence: TGTGCCAGCAGCCCTAACAGGGAGTCCTACGAGCAGTACTTC.